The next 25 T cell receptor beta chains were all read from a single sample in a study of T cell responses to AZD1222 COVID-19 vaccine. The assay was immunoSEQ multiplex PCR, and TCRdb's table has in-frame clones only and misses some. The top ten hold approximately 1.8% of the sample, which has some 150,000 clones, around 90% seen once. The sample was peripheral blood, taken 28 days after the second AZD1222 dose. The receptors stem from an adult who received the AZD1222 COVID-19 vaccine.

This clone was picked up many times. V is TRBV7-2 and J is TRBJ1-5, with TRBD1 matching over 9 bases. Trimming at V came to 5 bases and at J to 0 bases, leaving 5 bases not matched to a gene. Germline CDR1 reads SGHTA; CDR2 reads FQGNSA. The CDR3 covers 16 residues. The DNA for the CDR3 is TGTGCCAGCAGCCCACAGGGGGCGGGTAGCAATCAGCCCCAGCATTTT. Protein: CASSPQGAGSNQPQHF. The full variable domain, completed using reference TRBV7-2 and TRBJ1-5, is GAGVSQSPSNKVTEKGKDVELRCDPISGHTALYWYRQSLGQGLEFLIYFQGNSAPDKSGLPSDRFSAERTGGSVSTLTIQRTQQEDSAVYLCASSPQGAGSNQPQHFGDGTRLSIL.

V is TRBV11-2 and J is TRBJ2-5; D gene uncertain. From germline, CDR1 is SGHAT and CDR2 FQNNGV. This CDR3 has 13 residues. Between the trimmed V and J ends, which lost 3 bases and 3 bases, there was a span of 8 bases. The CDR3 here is CASSFWGEETQYF. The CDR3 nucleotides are TGTGCCAGCAGCTTTTGGGGTGAAGAGACCCAGTACTTC.

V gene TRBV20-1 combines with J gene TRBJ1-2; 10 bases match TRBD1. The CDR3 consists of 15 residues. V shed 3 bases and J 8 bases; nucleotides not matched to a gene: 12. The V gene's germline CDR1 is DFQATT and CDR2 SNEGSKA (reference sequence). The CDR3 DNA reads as TGCAGTGCTAGTAGACAGGGGGCGCGCAGATCCGGCTACACCTTC. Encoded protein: CSASRQGARRSGYTF.

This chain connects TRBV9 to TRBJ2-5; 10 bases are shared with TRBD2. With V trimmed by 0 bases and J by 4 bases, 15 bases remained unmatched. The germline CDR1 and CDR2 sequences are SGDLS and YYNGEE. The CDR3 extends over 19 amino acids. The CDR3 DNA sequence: TGTGCCAGCAGCGTAGGAGCAGGGGCTAGCGGGAGAAAGGGAGAGACCCAGTACTTC. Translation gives CASSVGAGASGRKGETQYF.

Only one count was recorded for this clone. The CDR3 reads CASSPQGGGNTIYF. DNA of the CDR3: TGTGCCAGCAGTCCACAGGGGGGGGGAAACACCATATATTTT. The chain carries TRBV27 and TRBJ1-3, with 8 positions matching TRBD1. Per the germline V gene, CDR1 is MNHEY and CDR2 is SMNVEV (reference sequence). The CDR3 consists of 14 residues. Trimming at V came to 5 bases and at J to 4 bases, leaving 4 bases not matched to a gene.

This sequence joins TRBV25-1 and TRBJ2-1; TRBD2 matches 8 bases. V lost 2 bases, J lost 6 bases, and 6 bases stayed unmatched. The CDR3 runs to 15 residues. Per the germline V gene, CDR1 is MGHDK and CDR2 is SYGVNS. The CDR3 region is CASSENGLAGNEQFF. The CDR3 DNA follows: TGTGCCAGCAGTGAAAACGGCCTAGCGGGCAATGAGCAGTTCTTC.

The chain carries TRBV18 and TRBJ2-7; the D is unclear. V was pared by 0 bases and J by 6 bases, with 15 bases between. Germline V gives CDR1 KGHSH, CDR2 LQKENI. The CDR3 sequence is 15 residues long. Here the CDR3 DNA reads TGTGCCAGCTCACCACCGACCGGGCAGCGCCGCGAGCAGTACTTC. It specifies CASSPPTGQRREQYF.

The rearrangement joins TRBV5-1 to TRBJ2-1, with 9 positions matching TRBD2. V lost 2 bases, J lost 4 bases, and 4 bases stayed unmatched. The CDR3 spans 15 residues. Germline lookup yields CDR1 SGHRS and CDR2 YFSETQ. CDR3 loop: CASSFGAGGYNEQFF. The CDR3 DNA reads TGCGCCAGCAGCTTCGGGGCGGGAGGGTACAATGAGCAGTTCTTC.

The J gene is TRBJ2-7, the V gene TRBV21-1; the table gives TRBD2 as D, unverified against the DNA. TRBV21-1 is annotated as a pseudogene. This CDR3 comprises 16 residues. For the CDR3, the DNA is TGTGCCAGCAGCAAACCCCCGGGACTAGCGGTCTACGAGCAGTACTTC. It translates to CASSKPPGLAVYEQYF.

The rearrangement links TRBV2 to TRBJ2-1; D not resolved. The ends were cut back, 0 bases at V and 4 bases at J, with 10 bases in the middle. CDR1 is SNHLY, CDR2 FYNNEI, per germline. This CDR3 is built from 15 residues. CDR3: CASSEALMSYNEQFF. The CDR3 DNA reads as TGTGCCAGCAGTGAAGCGCTGATGAGTTACAATGAGCAGTTCTTC.

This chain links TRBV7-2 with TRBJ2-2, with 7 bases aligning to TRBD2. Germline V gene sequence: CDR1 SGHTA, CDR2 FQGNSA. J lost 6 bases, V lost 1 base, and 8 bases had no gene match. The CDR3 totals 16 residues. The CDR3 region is CASSLEVGGAAGELFF. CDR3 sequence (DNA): TGTGCCAGCAGCTTAGAGGTGGGAGGGGCGGCCGGGGAGCTGTTTTTT.

The CDR3 region is CASSFSTENNQPQHF. CDR3 DNA: TGTGCCAGCAGCTTTTCGACCGAGAACAATCAGCCCCAGCATTTT. The chain couples TRBV5-8 to TRBJ1-5; no clear D gene. The CDR3 is 15 amino acids. The germline V and J ends were trimmed by 2 bases and 3 bases, with 12 bases remaining between them. CDR1 is SGHTS, CDR2 YDEGEE, per germline. Using reference TRBV5-8 and TRBJ1-5 for the parts outside the CDR3, the full variable domain is EAGVTQSPTHLIKTRGQQATLRCSPISGHTSVYWYQQALGLGLQFLLWYDEGEERNRGNFPPRFSGRQFPNYSSELNVNALELEDSALYLCASSFSTENNQPQHFGDGTRLSIL.

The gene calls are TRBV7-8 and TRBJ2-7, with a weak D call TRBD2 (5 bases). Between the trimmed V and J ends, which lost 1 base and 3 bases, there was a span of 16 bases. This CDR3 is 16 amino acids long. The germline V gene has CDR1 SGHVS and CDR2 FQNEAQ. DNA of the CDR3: TGTGCCAGCAGCTTAGGGTGGGAGAACCGAGGCTACGAGCAGTACTTC. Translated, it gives CASSLGWENRGYEQYF.

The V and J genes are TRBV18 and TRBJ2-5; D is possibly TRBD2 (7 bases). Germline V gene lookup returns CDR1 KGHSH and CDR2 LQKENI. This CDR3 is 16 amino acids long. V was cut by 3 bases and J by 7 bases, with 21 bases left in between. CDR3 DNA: TGTGCCAGCTCACCGACGAGGGGGGGACGTGGTGGGACCCAGTACTTC. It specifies CASSPTRGGRGGTQYF.

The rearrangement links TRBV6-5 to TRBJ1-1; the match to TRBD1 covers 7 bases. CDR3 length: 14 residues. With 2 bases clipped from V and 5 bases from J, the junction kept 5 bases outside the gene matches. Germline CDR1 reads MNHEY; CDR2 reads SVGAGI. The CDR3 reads CASSYKGARTEAFF. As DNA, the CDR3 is TGTGCCAGCAGTTACAAGGGGGCACGGACTGAAGCTTTCTTT.

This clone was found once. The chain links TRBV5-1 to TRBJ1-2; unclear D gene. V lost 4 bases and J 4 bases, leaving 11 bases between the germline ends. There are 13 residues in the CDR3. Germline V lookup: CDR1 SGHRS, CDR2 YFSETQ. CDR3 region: CASSQAAGYGYTF. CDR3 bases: TGCGCCAGCAGCCAAGCCGCGGGCTATGGCTACACCTTC.

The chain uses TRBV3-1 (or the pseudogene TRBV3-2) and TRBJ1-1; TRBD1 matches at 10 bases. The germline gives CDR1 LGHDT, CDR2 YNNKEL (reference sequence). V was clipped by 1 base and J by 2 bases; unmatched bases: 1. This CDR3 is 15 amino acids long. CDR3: CASSQGTGGNTEAFF. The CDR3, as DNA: TGTGCCAGCAGCCAAGGGACAGGGGGTAACACTGAAGCTTTCTTT.

For the CDR3, the DNA is TGTGCCAGCAGCTTAGCACTCGGACCCCTACCCACTGAAGCTTTCTTT. Residues: CASSLALGPLPTEAFF. The chain joins TRBV11-3 to TRBJ1-1, with no clear D. This CDR3 is 16 amino acids long. Trimming took 1 base from V and 4 from J, leaving 16 bases between them. CDR1 is SGHNT, CDR2 YENEEA, per germline. Supplemented by reference TRBV11-3 and TRBJ1-1, the full variable domain reads EAGVVQSPRYKIIEKKQPVAFWCNPISGHNTLYWYLQNLGQGPELLIRYENEEAVDDSQLPKDRFSAERLKGVDSTLKIQPAELGDSAVYLCASSLALGPLPTEAFFGQGTRLTVV.

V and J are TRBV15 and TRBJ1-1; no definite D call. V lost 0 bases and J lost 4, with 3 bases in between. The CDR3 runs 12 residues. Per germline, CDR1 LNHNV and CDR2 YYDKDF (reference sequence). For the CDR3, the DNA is TGTGCCACCAGCAGAGATTTCACTGAAGCTTTCTTT. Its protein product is CATSRDFTEAFF.

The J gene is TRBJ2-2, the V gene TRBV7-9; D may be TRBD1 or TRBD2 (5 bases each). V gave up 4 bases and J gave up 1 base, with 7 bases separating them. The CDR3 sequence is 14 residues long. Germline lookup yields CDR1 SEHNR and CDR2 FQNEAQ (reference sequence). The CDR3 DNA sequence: TGTGCCAGCAGCTGGGGACGGAACACCGGGGAGCTGTTTTTT. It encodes CASSWGRNTGELFF. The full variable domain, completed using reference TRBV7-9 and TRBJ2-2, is DTGVSQNPRHKITKRGQNVTFRCDPISEHNRLYWYRQTLGQGPEFLTYFQNEAQLEKSRLLSDRFSAERPKGSFSTLEIQRTEQGDSAMYLCASSWGRNTGELFFGEGSRLTVL.

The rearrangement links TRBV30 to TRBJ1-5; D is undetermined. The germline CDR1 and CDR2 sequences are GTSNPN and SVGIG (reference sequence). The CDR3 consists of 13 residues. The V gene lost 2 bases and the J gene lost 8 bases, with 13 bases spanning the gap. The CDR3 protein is CAWSREVVEPQHF. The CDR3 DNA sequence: TGTGCCTGGAGTCGGGAGGTAGTGGAGCCCCAGCATTTT.

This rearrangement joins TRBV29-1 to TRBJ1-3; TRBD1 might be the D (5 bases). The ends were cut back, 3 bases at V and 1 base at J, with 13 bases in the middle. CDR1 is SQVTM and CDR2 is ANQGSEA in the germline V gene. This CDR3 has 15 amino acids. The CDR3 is CSVDRRGISGNTIYF. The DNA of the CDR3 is TGCAGCGTTGATAGACGGGGGATTTCTGGAAACACCATATATTTT.

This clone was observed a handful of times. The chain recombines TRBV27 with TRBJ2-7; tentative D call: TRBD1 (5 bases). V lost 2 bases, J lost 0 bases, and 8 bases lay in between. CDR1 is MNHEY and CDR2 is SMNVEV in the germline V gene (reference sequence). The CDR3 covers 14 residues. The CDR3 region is CASSLTGDSYEQYF. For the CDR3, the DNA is TGTGCCAGCAGTTTAACAGGCGACTCCTACGAGCAGTACTTC.

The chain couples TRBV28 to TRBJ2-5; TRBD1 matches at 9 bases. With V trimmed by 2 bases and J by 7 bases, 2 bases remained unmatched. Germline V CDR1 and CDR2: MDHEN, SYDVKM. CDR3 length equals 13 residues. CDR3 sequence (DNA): TGTGCCAGCAGTTTAAAGGACAGGGGGACCCAGTACTTC. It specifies CASSLKDRGTQYF. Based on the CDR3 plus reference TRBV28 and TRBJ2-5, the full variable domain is DVKVTQSSRYLVKRTGEKVFLECVQDMDHENMFWYRQDPGLGLRLIYFSYDVKMKEKGDIPEGYSVSREKKERFSLILESASTNQTSMYLCASSLKDRGTQYFGPGTRLLVL.

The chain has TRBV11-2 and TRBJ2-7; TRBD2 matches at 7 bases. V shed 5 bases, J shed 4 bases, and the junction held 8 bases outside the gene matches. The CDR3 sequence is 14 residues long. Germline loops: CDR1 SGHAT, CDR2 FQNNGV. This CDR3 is CASSALRERYEQYF. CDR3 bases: TGTGCCAGCAGCGCCCTGCGGGAGCGATACGAGCAGTACTTC.